The present T cell receptor beta chain was sequenced within a study of graft-versus-host responses after intestinal transplantation. Study in general: Uniformly, recipients were administered anti-thymocyte globulin induction with subsequent tacrolimus and steroids for about 3 years. Whole-study findings and limits: After transplant, early declines in HvG clones were associated with peak levels of circulating GvH clones.

Per the germline V gene, CDR1 is MNHEY and CDR2 is SMNVEV (reference sequence). The CDR3 covers 13 residues. V lost 7 bases, J lost 3 bases, and 11 bases lay in between. Of note for this clone: Its antigen is as yet unknown.

Sequencing used immunoSEQ multiplex PCR; TCRdb keeps in-frame clones, though not all of them. The table lists roughly 92,000 clones, about 87% of them singletons. The material was unstimulated CD4+ T cells sorted from spleen or lymph node cells, obtained before transplant. The TCR sequence derives from a human donor who was the organ donor for an intestinal transplant. The chain employs TRBV27 and TRBJ2-3; D is uncertain. CDR3 DNA: TGTGCCAGCAAAAAAGCTGCGACAGATACGCAGTATTTT. This translates into CASKKAATDTQYF.